This passage covers 16 T cell receptor beta chains from one sample sequenced in a study of blood T cell repertoires in COVID-19. Here immunoSEQ multiplex PCR was the method, and the copy in TCRdb shows in-frame clones only, minus some. The sample lists roughly 250,000 clones; 75% to 95% were seen once. The sequencing sample was made of peripheral blood. These receptor sequences come from a person aged 18 to 29 with COVID-19, enrolled during active disease.

CDR3 sequence: CASSRSGINQPQHF. In nucleotides, the CDR3 is TGTGCCAGCAGCAGATCAGGGATTAATCAGCCCCAGCATTTT. The chain uses TRBV9 and TRBJ1-5; perhaps TRBD1 as D (5 bases). CDR3 length equals 14 residues. Per germline, CDR1 SGDLS and CDR2 YYNGEE. The V end lost 4 bases, the J end lost 4 bases, and 12 bases lay between the germline ends.

This clone has a single count. V and J are TRBV6-5 and TRBJ1-6; D call uncertain. The CDR3 totals 14 residues. Germline V gene data show CDR1 as MNHEY and CDR2 as SVGAGI. The germline V and J ends were trimmed by 2 bases and 10 bases, with 12 bases remaining between them. The CDR3 coding sequence is TGTGCCAGCAGTTACGGGCAGGCCGGATCACCCCTCCACTTT. This codes for CASSYGQAGSPLHF.

This chain uses TRBV11-2 with TRBJ2-5, with 10 bases fitting TRBD2. The CDR3 contains 16 residues. The junction had 6 bases not matched to a gene; V was cut back by 2 bases and J by 3 bases. Germline V gene data show CDR1 as SGHAT and CDR2 as FQNNGV. For the CDR3, the DNA is TGTGCCAGCAGCTTATCCCCTAGCGGGAGAGAAGAGACCCAGTACTTC. Encoded protein: CASSLSPSGREETQYF.

This clone was counted a single time. Here the CDR3 DNA reads TGCGCCAGCAGCCTGACAGTCGCTAACTATGGCTACACCTTC. It specifies CASSLTVANYGYTF. The J gene is TRBJ1-2, the V gene TRBV5-1; TRBD1 is a possible D gene (5 bases). The ends were cut back, 4 bases at V and 0 bases at J, with 10 bases in the middle. CDR1 SGHRS and CDR2 YFSETQ come from the germline V gene. CDR3 length equals 14 residues.

The gene calls are TRBV5-1 and TRBJ2-2; TRBD2 aligns across 12 bases. The CDR3 runs to 17 residues. CDR1 and CDR2 (germline): SGHRS, YFSETQ. Germline trimming cut 4 bases from V and 3 bases from J; bases unmatched to any gene: 7. The CDR3: CASSPTSGRRYTGELFF. Here the CDR3 DNA reads TGCGCCAGCAGCCCGACTAGCGGGAGACGATACACCGGGGAGCTGTTTTTT.

This clone was found a few times. The rearrangement uses TRBV2 and TRBJ1-6, with 8 positions matching TRBD1. There are 13 residues in the CDR3. Losses at the gene ends were 7 bases for V and 7 bases for J; bases not matched to a gene: 3. From germline, CDR1 is SNHLY and CDR2 FYNNEI. CDR3 loop: CASKGQENSPLHF. The CDR3 DNA reads as TGTGCCAGCAAGGGACAGGAGAATTCACCCCTCCACTTT.

The chain joins TRBV4-3 to TRBJ2-5; 11 nucleotides agree with TRBD2. V shed 2 bases, J shed 4 bases, and the junction held 6 bases outside the gene matches. CDR1 and CDR2 (germline): LGHNA, YSLEER. The CDR3 is 16 residues long. The chain's CDR3 is CASSQKLAGEGETQYF. The CDR3 region has the DNA TGCGCCAGCAGCCAAAAACTAGCGGGAGAGGGAGAGACCCAGTACTTC.

The gene calls are TRBV4-2 and TRBJ2-1, with 8 bases matching TRBD1. CDR1 LGHNA and CDR2 YNFKEQ come from the germline V gene. The CDR3 sequence is 15 residues long. V trimming: 3 bases; J trimming: 4 bases; junction bases outside the gene matches: 5. The CDR3 sequence: CASSQDRVLYNEQFF. CDR3 nucleotide sequence: TGTGCCAGCAGCCAGGACAGGGTTTTGTACAATGAGCAGTTCTTC.

V gene TRBV6-1 combines with J gene TRBJ1-1; D unresolved. V lost 3 bases and J 1 base, leaving 6 bases between the germline ends. The germline CDR1 and CDR2 sequences are MNHNS and SASEGT. CDR3 size: 13 residues. This CDR3 reads CASSESRNTEAFF. CDR3 nucleotides: TGTGCCAGCAGTGAGTCCAGGAACACTGAAGCTTTCTTT.

This CDR3 reads CASNPGGARSNTGELFF. Here the CDR3 DNA reads TGTGCCAGCAACCCGGGGGGGGCGAGAAGTAACACCGGGGAGCTGTTTTTT. The V call is TRBV11-2, the J call TRBJ2-2, with 8 bases identical to TRBD2. The V segment lost 7 bases and the J segment 2 bases; nucleotides outside the gene matches: 12. Germline lookup yields CDR1 SGHAT and CDR2 FQNNGV. The CDR3 contains 17 residues.

The chain recombines TRBV6-5 with TRBJ2-3; 8 bases agree with TRBD2. Germline loops: CDR1 MNHEY, CDR2 SVGAGI. The CDR3 has 15 residues. The V segment lost 7 bases and the J segment 1 base; nucleotides outside the gene matches: 7. CDR3 loop: CASKKTSGGTDTQYF. The CDR3 DNA reads as TGTGCCAGCAAGAAAACTAGCGGCGGCACAGATACGCAGTATTTT.

The table lists this clone with a count of one. The gene calls are TRBV5-5 and TRBJ2-7; D is possibly TRBD2 (5 bases). Germline loops: CDR1 SGHKS, CDR2 YYEKEE (reference sequence). The CDR3 consists of 14 residues. V dropped 2 bases and J dropped 2 bases, with 11 bases sitting between them. DNA for the CDR3: TGTGCCAGCAGCTTCGCGGTGGGAGCCTACGAGCAGTACTTC. Translation gives CASSFAVGAYEQYF.

This clone showed up just once. The chain employs TRBV14 and TRBJ2-7, with 7 bases identical to TRBD1. The V segment lost 4 bases and the J segment 5 bases; nucleotides outside the gene matches: 5. The CDR3 contains 13 residues. CDR1 and CDR2 (germline): SGHDN, FVKESK. The CDR3 sequence: CASSPRDRHEQYF. For the CDR3, the DNA is TGTGCCAGCAGCCCCCGGGACAGACACGAGCAGTACTTC.

The chain has TRBV7-3 and TRBJ1-5, with a possible D match to TRBD1 (6 bases). Trimming stripped 1 base from V and 0 bases from J, with 10 bases between. The CDR3 runs 16 residues. CDR1 is SGHTA and CDR2 is FQGTGA in the germline V gene. The CDR3 reads CASSLRTEYSNQPQHF. CDR3 bases: TGTGCCAGCAGCTTAAGGACAGAATATAGCAATCAGCCCCAGCATTTT. The variable domain in full, completed from reference TRBV7-3 and TRBJ1-5, reads GAGVSQTPSNKVTEKGKYVELRCDPISGHTALYWYRQSLGQGPEFLIYFQGTGAADDSGLPNDRFFAVRPEGSVSTLKIQRTERGDSAVYLCASSLRTEYSNQPQHFGDGTRLSIL.

The CDR3 protein is CASSQVNGENTEAFF. CDR3 in DNA: TGCGCCAGCAGCCAAGTCAACGGGGAGAACACTGAAGCTTTCTTT. The rearrangement joins TRBV4-3 to TRBJ1-1; D gene uncertain. The V end was cut by 1 base, the J end by 1 base, with 10 bases between. CDR3 size: 15 residues. The germline gives CDR1 LGHNA, CDR2 YSLEER.

The chain combines TRBV27 with TRBJ1-2, with D possibly matching TRBD1 (6 bases). The V gene lost 7 bases and the J gene lost 8 bases, with 26 bases spanning the gap. In germline, CDR1 is MNHEY, CDR2 SMNVEV (reference sequence). The CDR3 has 16 residues. CDR3 protein: CASTDLDRFSTLGYTF. The DNA of the CDR3 is TGTGCCAGCACGGATCTCGACAGGTTTTCCACCCTAGGCTACACCTTC.